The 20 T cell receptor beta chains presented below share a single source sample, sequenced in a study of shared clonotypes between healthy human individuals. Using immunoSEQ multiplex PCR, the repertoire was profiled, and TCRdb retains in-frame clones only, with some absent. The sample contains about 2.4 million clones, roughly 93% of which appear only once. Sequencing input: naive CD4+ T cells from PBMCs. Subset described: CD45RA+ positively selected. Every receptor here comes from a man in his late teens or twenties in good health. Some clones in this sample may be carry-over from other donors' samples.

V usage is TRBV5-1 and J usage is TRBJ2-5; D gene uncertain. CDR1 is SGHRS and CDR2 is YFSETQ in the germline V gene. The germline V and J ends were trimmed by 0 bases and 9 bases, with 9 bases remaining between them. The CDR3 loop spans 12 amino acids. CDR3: CASSLDRWPQYF. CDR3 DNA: TGCGCCAGCAGCTTGGACCGTTGGCCCCAGTACTTC. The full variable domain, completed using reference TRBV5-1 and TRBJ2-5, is KAGVTQTPRYLIKTRGQQVTLSCSPISGHRSVSWYQQTPGQGLQFLFEYFSETQRNKGNFPGRFSGRQFSNSRSEMNVSTLELGDSALYLCASSLDRWPQYFGPGTRLLVL.

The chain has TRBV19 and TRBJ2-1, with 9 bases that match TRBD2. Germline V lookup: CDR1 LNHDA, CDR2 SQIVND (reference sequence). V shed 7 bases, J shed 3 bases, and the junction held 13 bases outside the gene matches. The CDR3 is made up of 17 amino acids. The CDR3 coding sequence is TGTGCCAGTAAGGAAGCCCGAAGCGGGAGGCTCTACAATGAGCAGTTCTTC. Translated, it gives CASKEARSGRLYNEQFF.

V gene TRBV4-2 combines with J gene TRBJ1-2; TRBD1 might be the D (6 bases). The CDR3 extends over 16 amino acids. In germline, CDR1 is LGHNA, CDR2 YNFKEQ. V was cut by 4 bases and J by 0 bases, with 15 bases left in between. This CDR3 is CASSPILGGSNYGYTF. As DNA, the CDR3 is TGTGCCAGCAGCCCCATCTTGGGGGGCTCTAACTATGGCTACACCTTC.

CDR3 protein: CASSFSRTVTYEQYF. DNA of the CDR3: TGTGCCAGCAGTTTCTCAAGGACGGTCACCTACGAGCAGTACTTC. This rearrangement joins TRBV28 to TRBJ2-7; no clear D gene. Trimming cost V 3 bases and J 2 bases, with 14 bases left between them. The CDR3 consists of 15 residues. CDR1 MDHEN and CDR2 SYDVKM come from the germline V gene.

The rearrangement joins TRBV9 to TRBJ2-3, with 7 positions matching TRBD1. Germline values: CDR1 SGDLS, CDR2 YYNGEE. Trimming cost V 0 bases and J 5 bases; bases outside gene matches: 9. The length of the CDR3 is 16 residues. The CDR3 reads CASSVAGGSLVDTQYF. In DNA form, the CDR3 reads TGTGCCAGCAGCGTAGCAGGGGGATCTTTGGTAGATACGCAGTATTTT.

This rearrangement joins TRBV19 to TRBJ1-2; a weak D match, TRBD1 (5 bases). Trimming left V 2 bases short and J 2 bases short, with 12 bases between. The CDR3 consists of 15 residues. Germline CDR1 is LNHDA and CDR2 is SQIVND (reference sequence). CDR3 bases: TGTGCCAGTAGTATACAGGGTGGATTGAACTATGGCTACACCTTC. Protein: CASSIQGGLNYGYTF.

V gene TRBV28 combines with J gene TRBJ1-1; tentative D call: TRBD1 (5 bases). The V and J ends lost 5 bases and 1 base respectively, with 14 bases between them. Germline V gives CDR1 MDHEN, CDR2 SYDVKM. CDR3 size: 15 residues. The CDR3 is CASSPSVGGNTEAFF. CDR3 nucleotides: TGTGCCAGCAGTCCCAGTGTGGGGGGGAACACTGAAGCTTTCTTT.

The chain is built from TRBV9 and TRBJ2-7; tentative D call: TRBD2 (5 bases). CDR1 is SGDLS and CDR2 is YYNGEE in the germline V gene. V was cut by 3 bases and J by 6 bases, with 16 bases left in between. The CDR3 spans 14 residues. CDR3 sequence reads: CASSADGPTSEQYF. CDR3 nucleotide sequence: TGTGCCAGCAGCGCCGACGGCCCCACTAGCGAGCAGTACTTC.

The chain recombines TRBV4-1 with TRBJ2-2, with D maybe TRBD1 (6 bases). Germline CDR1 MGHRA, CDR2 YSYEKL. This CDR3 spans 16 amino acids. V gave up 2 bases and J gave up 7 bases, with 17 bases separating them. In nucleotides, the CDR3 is TGCGCCAGCAGCCAATTAGCCGGCACCAGGGGCGGGGAGCTGTTTTTT. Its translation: CASSQLAGTRGGELFF.

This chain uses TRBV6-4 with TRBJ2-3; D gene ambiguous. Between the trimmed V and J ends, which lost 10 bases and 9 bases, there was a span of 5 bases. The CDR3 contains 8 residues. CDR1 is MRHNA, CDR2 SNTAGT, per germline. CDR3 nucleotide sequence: TGTGCCATCGACACGCAGTATTTT. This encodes CAIDTQYF.

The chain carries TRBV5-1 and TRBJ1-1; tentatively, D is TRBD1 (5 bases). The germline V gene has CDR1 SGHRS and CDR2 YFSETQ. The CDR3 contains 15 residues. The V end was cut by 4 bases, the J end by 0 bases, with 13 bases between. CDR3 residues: CASSRGLGLNTEAFF. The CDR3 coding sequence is TGCGCCAGCAGCAGGGGACTGGGGTTGAACACTGAAGCTTTCTTT.

CDR3 bases: TGTGCCAGCAGTTACGCTTCCGGGCCAATCTACGAGCAGTACTTC. It specifies CASSYASGPIYEQYF. V gene TRBV6-5 combines with J gene TRBJ2-7, with D uncertain. The CDR3 is 15 residues long. Trimming removed 2 bases from V and 3 bases from J, with 14 bases in between. CDR1 and CDR2 (germline): MNHEY, SVGAGI.

CDR3 amino acids: CASSLAPPLGLQETQYF. The CDR3 DNA is TGTGCCAGCAGCTTGGCACCCCCTTTGGGCCTCCAAGAGACCCAGTACTTC. The chain carries TRBV5-6 and TRBJ2-5; D gene uncertain. Germline CDR1 SGHDT, CDR2 YYEEEE. The CDR3 consists of 17 residues. Trimming stripped 0 bases from V and 1 base from J, with 16 bases between.

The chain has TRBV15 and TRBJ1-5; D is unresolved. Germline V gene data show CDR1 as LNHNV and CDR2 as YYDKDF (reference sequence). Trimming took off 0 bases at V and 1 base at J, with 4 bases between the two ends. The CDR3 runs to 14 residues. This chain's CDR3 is CATSRDPSNQPQHF. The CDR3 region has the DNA TGTGCCACCAGCAGAGATCCCAGCAATCAGCCCCAGCATTTT.

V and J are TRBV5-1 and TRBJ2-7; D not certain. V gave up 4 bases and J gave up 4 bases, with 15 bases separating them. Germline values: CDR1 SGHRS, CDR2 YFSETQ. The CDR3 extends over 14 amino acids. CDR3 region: CASSRELGNYEQYF. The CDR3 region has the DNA TGCGCCAGCAGCCGCGAGCTAGGAAATTACGAGCAGTACTTC.

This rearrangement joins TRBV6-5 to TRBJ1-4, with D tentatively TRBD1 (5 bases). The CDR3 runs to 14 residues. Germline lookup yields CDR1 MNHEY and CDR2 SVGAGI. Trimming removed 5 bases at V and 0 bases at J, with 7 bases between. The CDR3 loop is CASSQGATNEKLFF. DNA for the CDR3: TGTGCCAGCAGTCAGGGAGCAACTAATGAAAAACTGTTTTTT.

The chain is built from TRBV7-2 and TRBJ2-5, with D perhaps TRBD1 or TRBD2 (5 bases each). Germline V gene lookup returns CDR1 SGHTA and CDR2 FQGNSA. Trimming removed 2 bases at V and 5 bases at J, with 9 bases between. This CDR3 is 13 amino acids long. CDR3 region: CASSLWGTETQYF. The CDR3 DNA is TGTGCCAGCAGCTTATGGGGGACGGAGACCCAGTACTTC.

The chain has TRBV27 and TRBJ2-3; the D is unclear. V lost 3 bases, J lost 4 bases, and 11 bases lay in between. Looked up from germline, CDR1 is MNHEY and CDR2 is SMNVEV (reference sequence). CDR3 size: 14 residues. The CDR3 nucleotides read TGTGCCAGCAGTTTCGACACCCTAGCAGATACGCAGTATTTT. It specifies CASSFDTLADTQYF.

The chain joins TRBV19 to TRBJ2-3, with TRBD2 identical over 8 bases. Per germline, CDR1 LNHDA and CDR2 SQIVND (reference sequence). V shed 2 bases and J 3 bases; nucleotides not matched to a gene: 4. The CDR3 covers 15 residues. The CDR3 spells CASSIRLARTDTQYF. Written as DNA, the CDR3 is TGTGCCAGTAGTATAAGACTAGCGAGGACAGATACGCAGTATTTT.

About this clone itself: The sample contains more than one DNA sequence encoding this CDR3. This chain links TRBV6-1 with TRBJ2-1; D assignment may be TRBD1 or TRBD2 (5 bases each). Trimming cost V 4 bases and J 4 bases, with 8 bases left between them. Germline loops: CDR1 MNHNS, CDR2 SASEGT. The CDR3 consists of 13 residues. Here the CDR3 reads CASSGDQYNEQFF. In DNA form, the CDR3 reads TGTGCCAGCAGTGGGGACCAATACAATGAGCAGTTCTTC.